The 18 T cell receptor beta chains listed next were all sequenced from one sample in a study of cytotoxic CD8 clonotypes in ibrutinib-treated CLL. Here immunoSEQ multiplex PCR was the method, and the copy in TCRdb shows in-frame clones only, minus some. The table includes roughly 16,000 clones, 55% to 80% detected once. The sample here was PBMCs, taken after 12 months of ibrutinib treatment. These receptors were collected from a human donor with chronic lymphocytic leukemia.

This chain uses TRBV7-9 with TRBJ2-3; no reliable D call. This CDR3 has 12 amino acids. V was cut by 6 bases and J by 2 bases, with 6 bases left in between. Per the germline V gene, CDR1 is SEHNR and CDR2 is FQNEAQ (reference sequence). This chain's CDR3 is CASSIVTDTQYF. In DNA form, the CDR3 reads TGTGCCAGCAGTATCGTCACAGATACGCAGTATTTT.

The V and J genes are TRBV28 and TRBJ1-3; 7 bases are shared with TRBD1. This CDR3 spans 16 amino acids. Germline V gene lookup returns CDR1 MDHEN and CDR2 SYDVKM. V shed 6 bases and J 4 bases; nucleotides not matched to a gene: 12. CDR3 sequence reads: CASSTDRARGGNTIYF. DNA of the CDR3: TGTGCCAGCAGCACCGACAGGGCAAGGGGAGGAAACACCATATATTTT.

This clone has only a few counts. Here the CDR3 reads CAWSAQGPSGYTF. In DNA, the CDR3 is TGTGCCTGGAGTGCCCAGGGACCCAGCGGCTACACCTTC. The J gene is TRBJ1-2, the V gene TRBV30; D may be TRBD1 (5 bases). The V gene lost 1 base and the J gene lost 8 bases, with 14 bases spanning the gap. The V gene's germline CDR1 is GTSNPN and CDR2 SVGIG (reference sequence). There are 13 residues in the CDR3.

The genes are TRBV7-2 and TRBJ2-7, with D perhaps given as TRBD1 or TRBD2 (5 bases each). The CDR3 length is 14 residues. The V end lost 8 bases, the J end lost 0 bases, and 14 bases lay between the germline ends. CDR1 SGHTA and CDR2 FQGNSA come from the germline V gene. CDR3 coding DNA: TGTGCCAGCGCCGTCGGGGCAGTCTCCTACGAGCAGTACTTC. Its translation: CASAVGAVSYEQYF.

The V and J genes are TRBV7-9 and TRBJ1-3; 8 nucleotides line up with TRBD1. Germline-derived CDR1 and CDR2 are SEHNR and FQNEAQ (reference sequence). This CDR3 spans 18 amino acids. Trimming took 0 bases from V and 0 from J; bases not matched to a gene: 7. CDR3 sequence (DNA): TGTGCCAGCAGCTTAGCGCAAGAACAGGGGGACTCTGGAAACACCATATATTTT. Translation: CASSLAQEQGDSGNTIYF.

The chain recombines TRBV7-9 with TRBJ2-7; 8 bases fit TRBD2. CDR1 SEHNR and CDR2 FQNEAQ come from the germline V gene (reference sequence). The CDR3 is made up of 16 amino acids. Germline trimming cut 5 bases from V and 5 bases from J; bases unmatched to any gene: 14. The DNA for the CDR3 is TGTGCCAGCAGCGATGGGATAAGCGGGAGAACCCACGAGCAGTACTTC. It specifies CASSDGISGRTHEQYF. The full variable domain, with the rest looked up from reference TRBV7-9 and TRBJ2-7, is DTGVSQNPRHKITKRGQNVTFRCDPISEHNRLYWYRQTLGQGPEFLTYFQNEAQLEKSRLLSDRFSAERPKGSFSTLEIQRTEQGDSAMYLCASSDGISGRTHEQYFGPGTRLTVT.

The CDR3 nucleotides read TGCGCCAGCAGTGAAAAAGGGCCAGATACGCAGTATTTT. Residues: CASSEKGPDTQYF. V gene TRBV10-1 combines with J gene TRBJ2-3; D is unresolved. Trimming removed 3 bases from V and 4 bases from J, with 8 bases in between. The germline V gene encodes CDR1 WNHNN and CDR2 SYGVQD (reference sequence). This CDR3 has 13 amino acids.

Only a few counts were recorded for this clone. This rearrangement joins TRBV6-5 to TRBJ2-2; D unclear. This CDR3 region has 15 residues. Germline CDR1 reads MNHEY; CDR2 reads SVGAGI. V lost 7 bases, J lost 5 bases, and 17 bases lay in between. CDR3 sequence: CASIRDSLGTGELFF. The CDR3 nucleotides read TGTGCCAGCATTCGAGACTCCCTAGGAACCGGGGAGCTGTTTTTT.

The rearrangement links TRBV19 to TRBJ2-2; D unclear. Germline CDR1 and CDR2: LNHDA and SQIVND (reference sequence). Trimming removed 10 bases at V and 3 bases at J, with 12 bases between. CDR3 length equals 13 residues. Here the CDR3 reads CATLLGYTGELFF. In DNA form, the CDR3 reads TGTGCCACTCTTTTGGGGTACACCGGGGAGCTGTTTTTT.

The rearrangement uses TRBV5-1 and TRBJ2-5; no reliable D call. The germline V gene encodes CDR1 SGHRS and CDR2 YFSETQ. The ends were cut back, 6 bases at V and 2 bases at J, with 20 bases in the middle. This CDR3 is 16 amino acids long. The CDR3 spells CASTHGSANLQETQYF. CDR3 coding DNA: TGCGCCAGCACCCATGGTTCGGCCAACCTTCAAGAGACCCAGTACTTC.

This chain links TRBV19 with TRBJ2-1; TRBD2 matches at 7 bases. V gave up 0 bases and J gave up 0 bases; unmatched junction bases: 2. The CDR3 has 16 amino acids. Germline V CDR1 and CDR2: LNHDA, SQIVND (reference sequence). The CDR3 protein is CASSIEGGSSYNEQFF. The CDR3 coding sequence is TGTGCCAGTAGTATAGAAGGCGGGAGCTCCTACAATGAGCAGTTCTTC.

The chain carries TRBV28 and TRBJ1-1, with D tentatively TRBD1 (5 bases). The CDR3 runs to 15 residues. V was trimmed by 4 bases and J by 1 base, leaving 13 bases between them. Germline V gene lookup returns CDR1 MDHEN and CDR2 SYDVKM. This CDR3 is CASSSSGTGNTEAFF. In DNA form, the CDR3 reads TGTGCCAGCAGTTCCTCCGGGACCGGGAACACTGAAGCTTTCTTT.

This clone was counted a few times. The chain employs TRBV18 and TRBJ1-5; D might be TRBD1 (5 bases). Germline V gene sequence: CDR1 KGHSH, CDR2 LQKENI. With 5 bases removed from V and 6 bases from J, the gap between germline ends came to 14 bases. CDR3 length equals 14 residues. The CDR3 nucleotides are TGTGCCAGCTCATTTTCCAGGGCCGGTCAGCCCCAGCATTTT. Translated, it gives CASSFSRAGQPQHF. Full variable domain (outside the CDR3, taken from reference TRBV18 and TRBJ1-5): NAGVMQNPRHLVRRRGQEARLRCSPMKGHSHVYWYRQLPEEGLKFMVYLQKENIIDESGMPKERFSAEFPKEGPSILRIQQVVRGDSAAYFCASSFSRAGQPQHFGDGTRLSIL.

This clone was counted only a few times. The rearrangement links TRBV25-1 to TRBJ2-5, with TRBD1 matching over 12 bases. J lost 4 bases, V lost 2 bases, and 5 bases had no gene match. Per the germline V gene, CDR1 is MGHDK and CDR2 is SYGVNS. CDR3 length: 16 amino acids. CDR3 sequence: CASSEPGTGGRETQYF. Here the CDR3 DNA reads TGTGCCAGCAGTGAACCCGGGACAGGGGGCAGAGAGACCCAGTACTTC.

This sequence joins TRBV10-3 and TRBJ2-7; D gene unclear. Germline CDR1 is ENHRY and CDR2 is SYGVKD. CDR3 length: 15 residues. Trimming left V 3 bases short and J 1 base short, with 13 bases between. CDR3 protein: CAISDGTVSSYEQYF. CDR3 DNA sequence: TGTGCCATCAGTGATGGAACAGTCAGTTCCTACGAGCAGTACTTC.

The chain joins TRBV9 to TRBJ1-1; D is possibly TRBD1 (6 bases). CDR1 is SGDLS, CDR2 YYNGEE, per germline. V shed 4 bases and J shed 5 bases, with 12 bases lying between them. This CDR3 spans 13 amino acids. The CDR3 protein is CASSYEGGTEAFF. The DNA for the CDR3 is TGTGCCAGCAGCTATGAGGGGGGAACTGAAGCTTTCTTT.

The V call is TRBV10-3, the J call TRBJ2-5; 8 positions match TRBD1. With V trimmed by 4 bases and J by 4 bases, 11 bases remained unmatched. CDR3 length: 16 residues. The germline gives CDR1 ENHRY, CDR2 SYGVKD. The CDR3 DNA reads as TGTGCCATCAGTGGTTGGACAGGGTCCGAGTCAGAGACCCAGTACTTC. Residues: CAISGWTGSESETQYF.

The gene calls are TRBV30 and TRBJ1-5; maybe TRBD1 (5 bases). The CDR3 spans 14 residues. Germline V gives CDR1 GTSNPN, CDR2 SVGIG (reference sequence). V shed 7 bases and J shed 8 bases, with 21 bases lying between them. As DNA, the CDR3 is TGTGCCTTCCGGGGCGGTAGGGGAGACAAGCCCCAGCATTTT. This translates into CAFRGGRGDKPQHF.